Shown below are 13 T cell receptor beta chains from a single sample sequenced in a study of T cells in Graves' hyperthyroidism and ophthalmopathy. Regions amplified from RNA transcripts were the TCR beta CDR3 regions. In the first-round RT-PCR of the TCR CDR3, the HTBI primer set was used. Each CDR3 protein gets one entry after TCRdb re-called the multiplex PCR reads with MiXCR. Among fewer than 650,000 distinct CDR3 sequences listed, about 14% were seen once. The specimen was blood. These receptors were taken from a woman in her 30s with Graves' hyperthyroidism that later progressed to Graves' ophthalmopathy.

In its sample, this clonotype was seen many times. The genes are TRBV7-9 and TRBJ2-7; 14 positions match TRBD2. J gave up 5 bases and V 4 bases, and 1 base lay outside the gene matches. Germline loops: CDR1 SEHNR, CDR2 FQNEAQ (reference sequence). The CDR3 consists of 14 residues. The CDR3 sequence: CASSWGLAGDEQYF. Written as DNA, the CDR3 is TGTGCCAGCAGCTGGGGACTAGCGGGAGACGAGCAGTACTTC.

This clonotype was picked up many times. This chain connects TRBV20-1 to TRBJ2-1; the match to TRBD2 covers 7 bases. This CDR3 region has 15 residues. Germline CDR1 reads DFQATT; CDR2 reads SNEGSKA (reference sequence). Losses at the gene ends were 8 bases for V and 4 bases for J; bases not matched to a gene: 14. DNA of the CDR3: TGCAGTTCAGGAAAGACGTCTAGCGGATACAATGAGCAGTTCTTC. Amino acid sequence: CSSGKTSSGYNEQFF.

This clonotype came up a few times. The chain couples TRBV10-3 to TRBJ1-1; perhaps TRBD1 as D (6 bases). Germline CDR1 is ENHRY and CDR2 is SYGVKD. The CDR3 contains 17 residues. Trimming cost V 2 bases and J 3 bases, with 19 bases left between them. CDR3 protein: CAISEISGGSAHTEAFF. In DNA form, the CDR3 reads TGTGCCATCAGTGAGATTTCGGGGGGCTCGGCTCACACTGAAGCTTTCTTT.

This clonotype was recorded many times. The J gene is TRBJ1-5, the V gene TRBV27; the D gene is possibly TRBD1 (6 bases). V shed 6 bases and J shed 6 bases, with 15 bases lying between them. CDR1 and CDR2 (germline): MNHEY, SMNVEV (reference sequence). The CDR3 length is 14 residues. In nucleotides, the CDR3 is TGTGCCAGCAGGACAGTCGGGGGCAGTCAGCCCCAGCATTTT. The encoded protein is CASRTVGGSQPQHF.

V gene TRBV27 combines with J gene TRBJ2-1; D might be TRBD1 or TRBD2, each matching 5 bases. Trimming pared 5 bases from V and 8 bases from J, leaving 19 bases between. CDR1 MNHEY and CDR2 SMNVEV come from the germline V gene (reference sequence). The CDR3 is made up of 15 amino acids. CDR3 coding DNA: TGTGCCAGCAGTGTCCGGGACGCCCAGCCCGATGAGCAGTTCTTC. Protein product: CASSVRDAQPDEQFF.

There are many counts of this clonotype. The chain couples TRBV24-1 to TRBJ2-1; no clear D gene. Trimming removed 7 bases at V and 11 bases at J, with 23 bases between. This CDR3 is built from 15 residues. Germline loops: CDR1 KGHDR, CDR2 SFDVKD. CDR3 bases: TGTGCCACCAGCGCTCGGAGTATGGAAAAGAGCCAGCAGTTCTTC. This sequence encodes CATSARSMEKSQQFF.

V and J are TRBV7-3 and TRBJ1-3; tentatively, D is TRBD1 (6 bases). The CDR3 extends over 18 amino acids. Germline CDR1 is SGHTA and CDR2 is FQGTGA. V shed 0 bases and J shed 0 bases, with 15 bases lying between them. As DNA, the CDR3 is TGTGCCAGCAGCTTAACGGGACAAGGAACACTCTCTGGAAACACCATATATTTT. Protein product: CASSLTGQGTLSGNTIYF.

This clonotype appeared many times. The V and J genes are TRBV24-1 and TRBJ2-2, with D uncertain. Germline CDR1 KGHDR, CDR2 SFDVKD. V lost 4 bases and J 5 bases, leaving 7 bases between the germline ends. The CDR3 length is 13 residues. In DNA, the CDR3 is TGTGCCACCAGTGAGCCAGTAACCGGGGAGCTGTTTTTT. It encodes CATSEPVTGELFF.

This clonotype was seen a handful of times. The rearrangement joins TRBV30 to TRBJ2-3; D may be TRBD2 (5 bases). The CDR3 has 16 amino acids. V lost 0 bases and J lost 2, with 15 bases in between. Germline V gene data show CDR1 as GTSNPN and CDR2 as SVGIG (reference sequence). CDR3 DNA sequence: TGTGCCTGGAGTGTACATTATGGCGGGCCCACAGATACGCAGTATTTT. It translates to CAWSVHYGGPTDTQYF.

Details on this clonotype: A much larger clone lies one base from this, so it may be a read error. The V gene is TRBV29-1, the J gene TRBJ1-1; D unresolved. CDR1 is SQVTM and CDR2 is ANQGSEA in the germline V gene. The germline V and J ends were trimmed by 5 bases and 4 bases, with 17 bases remaining between them. The CDR3 is made up of 14 amino acids. CDR3: CSVIGLSRGTEAFF. The DNA of the CDR3 is TGCAGCGTTATCGGTCTTTCACGGGGCACTGAAGCTTTCTTT.

This clonotype was counted a few times. This chain links TRBV2 with TRBJ2-2; 8 nucleotides align to TRBD1. The CDR3 length is 14 residues. Germline assignment: CDR1 SNHLY and CDR2 FYNNEI. Germline trimming cut 2 bases from V and 14 bases from J; bases unmatched to any gene: 10. CDR3 coding DNA: TGTGCCAGCAGTGAATTAGTGACAGGGGACTCCCTGTTTTTT. This translates into CASSELVTGDSLFF.

There are many counts of this clonotype. The rearrangement uses TRBV20-1 and TRBJ2-7; D may be TRBD1 (5 bases). Germline V gene data show CDR1 as DFQATT and CDR2 as SNEGSKA (reference sequence). V lost 3 bases to trimming and J lost 2 bases, with 11 bases between them. This CDR3 contains 13 residues. CDR3 DNA sequence: TGCAGTGCTAGGGGGCGGAGAGCCTACGAGCAGTACTTC. Protein: CSARGRRAYEQYF.

J is TRBJ2-6 and V is TRBV18; D uncertain. The CDR3 loop spans 15 amino acids. Germline V CDR1 and CDR2: KGHSH, LQKENI. Trimming took 6 bases from V and 0 from J, leaving 9 bases between them. As DNA, the CDR3 is TGTGCCAGCTCGCTTGACAACTCTGGGGCCAACGTCCTGACTTTC. Encoded protein: CASSLDNSGANVLTF.